This TCR beta chain originates from a study of beta chain features in type 1 diabetes. Study background: All samples yielded 107,917,701 examined sorted cells. Findings and limits, study-wide: Moderate but significant shortening of TCRB CDR3s was recorded in all four CD4+ subsets from Type 1 diabetes patients. For cells with high TCR expression, cDNA sequencing could yield over-representation.

The study reverse transcribed the entire isolated RNA, so it sequenced expressed TCRB transcripts. An average roughly 3.3 million reads came from naive, central memory and regulatory T cell samples. Libraries were prepared by immunoSEQ multiplex PCR; TCRdb keeps only in-frame clonotypes and omits some of them. The data contain 300,000 or so clones, approximately 12% of them singletons. The germline CDR1 and CDR2 sequences are SGHTA and FQGNSA. CDR3 length: 13 residues. Trimming left V 5 bases short and J 7 bases short, with 15 bases between. Stem cell-like memory, regulatory, central memory and naive CD4+ cells were sorted via CD45RO/CCR7/CD25/CD127/CD95/CD27. This clone turned up a few times. Its antigen is currently unknown.

The origin of this receptor is a woman aged 18-29 years with type 1 diabetes. Source material: naive CD4+ T cells from blood. The rearrangement uses TRBV7-2 and TRBJ2-7; no firm D call. The CDR3 DNA is TGTGCCAGCAGCCTCCGGGCCCGTGGGGAGCAGTACGTC. This gives the protein CASSLRARGEQYV.